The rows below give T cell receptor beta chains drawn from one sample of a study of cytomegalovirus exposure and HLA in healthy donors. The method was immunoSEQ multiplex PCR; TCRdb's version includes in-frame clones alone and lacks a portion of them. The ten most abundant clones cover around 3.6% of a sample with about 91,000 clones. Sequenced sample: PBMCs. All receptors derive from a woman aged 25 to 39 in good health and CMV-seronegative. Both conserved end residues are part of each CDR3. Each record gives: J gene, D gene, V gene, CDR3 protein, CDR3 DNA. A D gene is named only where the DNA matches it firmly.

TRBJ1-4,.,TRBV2,CASIRPGSANEKLFF,TGTGCCAGCATCCGCCCAGGGTCCGCTAATGAAAAACTGTTTTTT
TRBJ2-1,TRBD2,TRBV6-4,CASSAGTAGDEQFF,TGTGCCAGCAGCGCCGGGACGGCGGGGGATGAGCAGTTCTTC
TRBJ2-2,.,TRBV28,CASSLRAGLGGRELFF,TGTGCCAGCAGTTTACGGGCAGGGTTGGGAGGAAGGGAGCTGTTTTTT
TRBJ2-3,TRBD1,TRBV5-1,CASSLEGQHTDTQYF,TGCGCCAGCAGCTTGGAGGGACAGCACACAGATACGCAGTATTTT
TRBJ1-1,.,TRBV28,CASSLEIQARLNTEAFF,TGTGCCAGCAGTTTAGAAATACAGGCTCGCCTGAACACTGAAGCTTTCTTT
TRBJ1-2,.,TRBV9,CASSSRGEGGSHGYTF,TGTGCCAGCAGCTCCCGAGGGGAGGGAGGCTCGCATGGCTACACCTTC
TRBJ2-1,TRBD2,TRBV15,CATSNRLAGYNEQFF,TGTGCCACCAGCAATAGACTAGCGGGTTACAATGAGCAGTTCTTC
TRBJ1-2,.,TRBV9,CASSVEQGPGGDGYTF,TGTGCCAGCAGCGTAGAGCAGGGCCCGGGGGGGGATGGCTACACCTTC
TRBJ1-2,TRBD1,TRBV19,CASSWTGSYGYTF,TGTGCCAGTAGTTGGACAGGGAGCTATGGCTACACCTTC
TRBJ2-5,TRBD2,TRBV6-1,CASSELAGGKETQYF,TGTGCCAGCAGTGAACTAGCGGGGGGTAAAGAGACCCAGTACTTC
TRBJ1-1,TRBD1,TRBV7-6,CASSPQTGAETEAFF,TGTGCCAGCAGCCCCCAGACAGGGGCAGAGACTGAAGCTTTCTTT
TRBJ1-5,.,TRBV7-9,CASSFAGEPQHF,TGTGCCAGCAGCTTCGCGGGGGAGCCCCAGCATTTT
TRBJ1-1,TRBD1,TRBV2,CASRDYTGGNTEAFF,TGTGCCAGCAGGGACTACACAGGGGGTAACACTGAAGCTTTCTTT
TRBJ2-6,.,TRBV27,CASRQAGAGANVLTF,TGTGCCAGCAGGCAGGCCGGGGCTGGGGCCAACGTCCTGACTTTC
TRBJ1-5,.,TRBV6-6,CASISGGRHNQPQHF,TGTGCCAGCATTTCGGGAGGCAGGCATAACCAGCCCCAGCATTTT
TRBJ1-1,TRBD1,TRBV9,CASSVDGQGATEAFF,TGTGCCAGCAGCGTAGACGGACAGGGGGCCACTGAAGCTTTCTTT
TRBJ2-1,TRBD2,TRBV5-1,CASSLTSGGGYNEQFF,TGCGCCAGCAGCTTAACTAGCGGGGGGGGGTACAATGAGCAGTTCTTC
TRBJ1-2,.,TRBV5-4,CASSGWGSGYTF,TGTGCCAGCAGCGGGTGGGGCAGCGGCTACACCTTC
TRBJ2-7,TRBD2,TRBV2,CASSYGAGTRGYEQYF,TGTGCCAGCAGTTATGGGGCCGGGACTAGGGGCTACGAGCAGTACTTC
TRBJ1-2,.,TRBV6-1,CASSDGGEDYGYTF,TGTGCCAGCAGTGACGGGGGGGAGGACTATGGCTACACCTTC